These 21 T cell receptor beta chains were all obtained from the same sample, sequenced in a study of regulatory T cells in long-lasting Graves disease (dated by TCRdb to about 2021). The library relied on multiplex PCR. These reads were obtained on an Illumina HiSeq 4000. TCR beta libraries were built with iRepertoire HTBI primers and Arm-PCR amplification of CDR3 regions. TCRdb trimmed public reads at Q25 via fastp, called clones via MiXCR and kept in-frame beta chains. Each entry merges the rows of one CDR3 protein and shows their most common DNA and genes. Recorded for this sample are about 350,000 distinct CDR3 sequences; under 20% of them occurred a single time. Around 20% of the sample goes to the ten largest clones. This specimen's time point label, per the study, means: newly diagnosed GD, antithyroid drugs for less than 3 months. RNA was extracted from PBMCs in TRIzol for both TCR sequencing and RNA sequencing.

The data also belong to a second study, concerning T cells in Graves' hyperthyroidism and ophthalmopathy.

Sequencing used peripheral blood mononuclear cells (PBMCs), obtained at new diagnosis, from a patient treated with antithyroid drugs. These receptors were taken from a woman aged 18-30 years with Graves disease. Donor details come from another sample of the same person, matched by shared clones.

This clonotype was counted between two and nine times. The chain is built from TRBV19 and TRBJ1-1; a possible D gene is TRBD1 (6 bases). V lost 1 base to trimming and J lost 5 bases, with 14 bases between them. Germline V gene lookup returns CDR1 LNHDA and CDR2 SQIVND (reference sequence). The length of the CDR3 is 15 residues. CDR3 protein: CASSIVTRRGTEAFF. The CDR3 nucleotides read TGTGCCAGTAGTATAGTAACCCGCAGGGGAACTGAAGCTTTCTTT.

This clonotype was seen only a few times. The V call is TRBV9, the J call TRBJ2-3; D is ambiguous. The CDR3 has 17 residues. The germline gives CDR1 SGDLS, CDR2 YYNGEE. V was trimmed by 3 bases and J by 0 bases, leaving 17 bases between them. This CDR3 reads CASSAQQVRVSTDTQYF. The CDR3 DNA is TGTGCCAGCAGCGCCCAACAAGTTAGGGTTAGCACAGATACGCAGTATTTT.

The gene calls are TRBV5-1 and TRBJ2-7; 8 bases align to TRBD2. Unmatched junction bases numbered 8, after V lost 0 bases and J lost 6 bases. The CDR3 consists of 15 residues. CDR1 is SGHRS and CDR2 is YFSETQ in the germline V gene. CDR3 amino acids: CASSLDVTGTSEQYF. The CDR3 DNA reads as TGCGCCAGCAGCTTGGACGTCACCGGGACTAGCGAGCAGTACTTC. The full variable domain, in which reference TRBV5-1 and TRBJ2-7 provide the parts outside the CDR3, is KAGVTQTPRYLIKTRGQQVTLSCSPISGHRSVSWYQQTPGQGLQFLFEYFSETQRNKGNFPGRFSGRQFSNSRSEMNVSTLELGDSALYLCASSLDVTGTSEQYFGPGTRLTVT.

The chain combines TRBV27 with TRBJ2-1; the match to TRBD2 covers 14 bases. The CDR3 is made up of 14 amino acids. CDR1 is MNHEY, CDR2 SMNVEV, per germline (reference sequence). Unmatched junction bases numbered 2, after V lost 8 bases and J lost 5 bases. The CDR3 protein is CASSTSGGDNEQFF. The CDR3 DNA is TGTGCCAGCTCGACTAGCGGGGGGGACAATGAGCAGTTCTTC.

Worth noting for this clonotype: A much larger clonotype is one base distant, so this may be a read error. The chain links TRBV7-9 to TRBJ2-1; 9 nucleotides match TRBD2. The V gene's germline CDR1 is SEHNR and CDR2 FQNEAQ (reference sequence). CDR3 length equals 16 residues. CDR3 sequence reads: CASSLLAGNQYNEQLF. CDR3 DNA sequence: TGTGCCAGCAGCTTACTAGCGGGAAACCAATACAATGAGCAGCTCTTC.

This clonotype was seen a few times. The CDR3 nucleotides read TGTGCCATCAGTGAGGAATCGGTAGAGACCCAGTACTTC. This gives the protein CAISEESVETQYF. The J gene is TRBJ2-5, the V gene TRBV10-3; D call uncertain. The CDR3 contains 13 residues. Germline lookup yields CDR1 ENHRY and CDR2 SYGVKD. Trimming removed 2 bases from V and 4 bases from J, with 8 bases in between.

With regard to this clonotype: This may be a read error, as it is one base from a much larger clone. CDR3 sequence (DNA): TGCAGTGCTAGCGGCGAGTACAATGAGCAGTACTTC. This sequence encodes CSASGEYNEQYF. The rearrangement links TRBV20-1 to TRBJ2-1; no clear D. TRBJ2-7 explains the end of the DNA better; the J call may be wrong. The CDR3 length is 12 residues. Germline CDR1 DFQATT, CDR2 SNEGSKA (reference sequence).

DNA of the CDR3: TGTGCCAGCAGTTTACGGGACACGAGTGAAAAACTGTTTTTT. Translated, it gives CASSLRDTSEKLFF. This chain uses TRBV6-5 with TRBJ1-4; D may be TRBD1 (6 bases). Per germline, CDR1 MNHEY and CDR2 SVGAGI. The CDR3 consists of 14 residues. The V end was cut by 4 bases, the J end by 7 bases, with 13 bases between.

This clonotype has ten or more counts. The rearrangement joins TRBV28 to TRBJ2-1; 8 bases map to TRBD2. Germline V gives CDR1 MDHEN, CDR2 SYDVKM. The CDR3 totals 18 residues. Trimming cost V 5 bases and J 6 bases; bases outside gene matches: 18. For the CDR3, the DNA is TGTGCCAGCAGTCACCCAACTGGGACTAGGTCCTCGCTCAATGAGCAGTTCTTC. Translating it yields CASSHPTGTRSSLNEQFF.

In this sample, this clonotype turned up a few times. One end of the junction fails to match germline, which may point to a read error. The genes are TRBV10-1 and TRBJ2-5; TRBD2 might be the D (6 bases). The CDR3 spans 14 residues. The V gene's germline CDR1 is WNHNN and CDR2 SYGVQD (reference sequence). The CDR3 reads CASSETGLQGTQYF. The CDR3 DNA reads as TGCGCCAGCAGTGAAACGGGACTCCAAGGGACCCAGTACTTC.

The J gene is TRBJ1-5, the V gene TRBV3-1; D perhaps matches TRBD1 (6 bases). Germline V gene sequence: CDR1 LGHDT, CDR2 YNNKEL (reference sequence). V dropped 4 bases and J dropped 10 bases, with 23 bases sitting between them. This CDR3 comprises 16 residues. CDR3 sequence reads: CASSLAGTSADFPQHF. The CDR3 nucleotides are TGTGCCAGCAGCCTCGCCGGGACATCGGCGGATTTCCCCCAGCATTTT.

This clonotype showed up many times. The chain joins TRBV11-2 to TRBJ2-3; possibly TRBD1 for D (6 bases). V was clipped by 3 bases and J by 4 bases, with 8 bases between them. The CDR3 loop spans 13 amino acids. Per the germline V gene, CDR1 is SGHAT and CDR2 is FQNNGV. This chain's CDR3 is CASSFYRADTQYF. CDR3 sequence (DNA): TGTGCCAGCAGCTTCTACAGGGCAGATACGCAGTATTTT.

The table lists this clonotype with many counts. V and J are TRBV28 and TRBJ1-5; TRBD1 agrees at 8 bases. The trim removed 3 bases at V and 4 bases at J, leaving 8 bases unmatched. The germline V gene encodes CDR1 MDHEN and CDR2 SYDVKM. The CDR3 extends over 16 amino acids. This chain's CDR3 is CASSFEGRQGNQPQHF. The CDR3 nucleotides are TGTGCCAGCAGTTTTGAGGGGCGACAGGGGAATCAGCCCCAGCATTTT.

This clonotype was observed many times. V is TRBV7-8 and J is TRBJ1-6; D is uncertain. This CDR3 has 14 amino acids. V gave up 2 bases and J gave up 10 bases, with 12 bases separating them. Germline V lookup: CDR1 SGHVS, CDR2 FQNEAQ. The CDR3 spells CASSLTRIGSPLHF. As DNA, the CDR3 is TGTGCCAGCAGCTTAACCAGGATAGGATCACCCCTCCACTTT. Using reference TRBV7-8 and TRBJ1-6 for the parts outside the CDR3, the full variable domain is GAGVSQSPRYKVAKRGQDVALRCDPISGHVSLFWYQQALGQGPEFLTYFQNEAQLDKSGLPSDRFFAERPEGSVSTLKIQRTQQEDSAVYLCASSLTRIGSPLHFGNGTRLTVT.

Worth noting for this clonotype: This could be a read error, since a much larger clone is one nucleotide away. This chain connects TRBV28 to TRBJ2-7; 9 nucleotides agree with TRBD2. Per the germline V gene, CDR1 is MDHEN and CDR2 is SYDVKM. The CDR3 extends over 14 amino acids. The V gene end was trimmed by 4 bases and the J gene end by 10 bases; junction bases not matched to a gene: 11. As DNA, the CDR3 is TGTGCCAGCAGTTCACCGGCTAGCGGGACTCCCCAGTACTTC. Encoded protein: CASSSPASGTPQYF.

This clonotype was seen many times. The J gene is TRBJ2-7, the V gene TRBV6-1; D is possibly TRBD1 (7 bases). V lost 8 bases to trimming and J lost 0 bases, with 11 bases between them. The length of the CDR3 is 13 residues. Germline loops: CDR1 MNHNS, CDR2 SASEGT. In DNA, the CDR3 is TGTGCCAGCCGACAGGGACTCTCCTACGAGCAGTACTTC. Translation: CASRQGLSYEQYF.

The rearrangement uses TRBV5-1 and TRBJ2-2; D is perhaps TRBD2 (6 bases). Germline lookup yields CDR1 SGHRS and CDR2 YFSETQ. This CDR3 comprises 16 residues. V was cut by 4 bases and J by 9 bases, with 22 bases left in between. Here the CDR3 DNA reads TGCGCCAGCAGCCCTGGAGACGGAGGGTCTCCCCGGGAGCTGTTTTTT. Encoded protein: CASSPGDGGSPRELFF.

This clonotype was seen many times. J is TRBJ2-4 and V is TRBV9; 11 bases are shared with TRBD2. V shed 0 bases, J shed 0 bases, and the junction held 5 bases outside the gene matches. CDR3 length equals 18 residues. The germline V gene has CDR1 SGDLS and CDR2 YYNGEE. The DNA for the CDR3 is TGTGCCAGCAGCGTAGTTACTAGCGGGAGACTAGCCAAAAACATTCAGTACTTC. As protein: CASSVVTSGRLAKNIQYF.

This clonotype was observed at least ten times. This chain joins TRBV24-1 and TRBJ2-1, with 7 bases that match TRBD1. V gave up 8 bases and J gave up 6 bases; unmatched junction bases: 0. CDR3 size: 11 residues. Germline V gene sequence: CDR1 KGHDR, CDR2 SFDVKD. The chain's CDR3 is CATNRGNEQFF. Written as DNA, the CDR3 is TGTGCCACCAACAGGGGCAATGAGCAGTTCTTC.

In this sample, this clonotype turned up many times. The chain recombines TRBV20-1 with TRBJ1-1; D perhaps matches TRBD1 (5 bases). The CDR3 sequence is 15 residues long. Germline CDR1 and CDR2: DFQATT and SNEGSKA (reference sequence). Trimming left V 0 bases short and J 3 bases short, with 14 bases between. The CDR3 region is CSAREGEGWYTEAFF. The CDR3 DNA sequence: TGCAGTGCTAGAGAGGGGGAGGGGTGGTACACTGAAGCTTTCTTT.

J is TRBJ2-6 and V is TRBV6-5, with 10 bases identical to TRBD1. The germline V gene encodes CDR1 MNHEY and CDR2 SVGAGI. V shed 4 bases and J 1 base; nucleotides not matched to a gene: 7. CDR3 length: 18 residues. The CDR3, as DNA: TGTGCCAGCAGTTCCACTGGACAGGGGGTTTCTGGGGCCAACGTCCTGACTTTC. It translates to CASSSTGQGVSGANVLTF.